The rows below give T cell receptor beta chains drawn from one sample of a study of T cell repertoires in cytomegalovirus infection. Each CDR3 protein is one row after TCRdb ran MiXCR on the reads. The sample records under 150,000 distinct CDR3 sequences, 20% to 30% being singletons. These receptors' targets are unknown. Sequenced input: PBMCs, sequenced either directly or after in vitro stimulation (not recorded which). The receptors were sampled from a human donor in good health (CMV status not recorded). Some clones in this sample may be carry-over from other donors' samples. CDR3s include the opening cysteine and the closing phenylalanine or tryptophan. D genes are given only for firm matches. Some rows mark clone size as missing; the rest say once, few, many or name a class of expanded clone.

V gene: TRBV11-2
clone size: few
D gene: TRBD2
J gene: TRBJ2-1
CDR3 DNA: TGTGCCAGCAGCTTAGATTTAACTAGCGGGAGGTTACATGAGCAGTTCTTC
CDR3 protein: CASSLDLTSGRLHEQFF

V gene: TRBV6-5
clone size: .
D gene: .
J gene: TRBJ1-5
CDR3 DNA: TGTGCCAGCAGTCAAAGCAGGGGTCAGCCCCAGCATTTT
CDR3 protein: CASSQSRGQPQHF

V gene: TRBV7-8
clone size: many
D gene: .
J gene: TRBJ1-2
CDR3 DNA: TGTGCCAGCAGCTCCCCACTGGGGAGGGGCGAAGATGGCTACACCTTC
CDR3 protein: CASSSPLGRGEDGYTF

V gene: TRBV7-6
clone size: .
D gene: .
J gene: TRBJ1-5
CDR3 DNA: TGTGCCAGCAGCTTATATGGGAATAGCAATCAGCCCCAGCATTTT
CDR3 protein: CASSLYGNSNQPQHF

V gene: TRBV28
clone size: many
D gene: .
J gene: TRBJ2-1
CDR3 DNA: TGTGCCAGCAGTTTACAGAGCTCCTACAATGAGCAGTTCTTC
CDR3 protein: CASSLQSSYNEQFF

V gene: TRBV27
clone size: .
D gene: .
J gene: TRBJ2-3
CDR3 DNA: TGTGCCAGCAGTTTATCGTCCGGACGGTCACAGAATACGCAGTATTTT
CDR3 protein: CASSLSSGRSQNTQYF

V gene: TRBV5-1
clone size: .
D gene: .
J gene: TRBJ1-2
CDR3 DNA: TGCGCCAGCAGCGACGACAGCTTCTATGGCTACACCTTC
CDR3 protein: CASSDDSFYGYTF

V gene: TRBV7-6
clone size: many
D gene: .
J gene: TRBJ1-1
CDR3 DNA: TGTGCCAGCAGCTTATGGACCCTGAACACTGAAGCTTTCTTT
CDR3 protein: CASSLWTLNTEAFF

V gene: TRBV7-6
clone size: .
D gene: .
J gene: TRBJ2-3
CDR3 DNA: TGTGCCAGCAGCTTTGGGGGAACTAGGACGCAGTATTTT
CDR3 protein: CASSFGGTRTQYF

V gene: TRBV7-2
clone size: .
D gene: .
J gene: TRBJ1-3
CDR3 DNA: TGTGCCAGCAGCCCCGGTGACAGCTCTGGAAACACCATATATTTT
CDR3 protein: CASSPGDSSGNTIYF

V gene: TRBV7-7
clone size: .
D gene: .
J gene: TRBJ2-7
CDR3 DNA: TGTGCCAGCAGCTTCTCGAGAGGGTACGAGCAGTACTTC
CDR3 protein: CASSFSRGYEQYF

V gene: TRBV20-1
clone size: few
D gene: .
J gene: TRBJ2-1
CDR3 DNA: TGCAGTGCTATACGGGACTCCGCTAATGAGCAGTTCTTC
CDR3 protein: CSAIRDSANEQFF

V gene: TRBV24-1
clone size: .
D gene: TRBD2
J gene: TRBJ2-1
CDR3 DNA: TGTGCCACCAGTGAGACAGCCGGGACTAGCGGATACAATGAGCAGTTCTTC
CDR3 protein: CATSETAGTSGYNEQFF

V gene: TRBV28
clone size: few
D gene: TRBD1
J gene: TRBJ2-3
CDR3 DNA: TGTGCCAGCAGTCTACTACAGGGGTCAGATACGCAGTATTTT
CDR3 protein: CASSLLQGSDTQYF

V gene: TRBV24-1
clone size: medium-sized
D gene: TRBD2
J gene: TRBJ2-3
CDR3 DNA: TGTGCCACCAGTGATCGTGGCGGGAGGTTGAGCACTAGCACAGATACGCAGTATTTT
CDR3 protein: CATSDRGGRLSTSTDTQYF

V gene: TRBV27
clone size: .
D gene: .
J gene: TRBJ2-5
CDR3 DNA: TGTGCCAGCAGTTCACAGGGTTTTGAGGAGACCCAGTACTTC
CDR3 protein: CASSSQGFEETQYF

V gene: TRBV7-2
clone size: many
D gene: TRBD2
J gene: TRBJ2-7
CDR3 DNA: TGTGCCAGCAGCTCAGGACTAGCGGGAGTCCTGTCCTACGAGCAGTACTTC
CDR3 protein: CASSSGLAGVLSYEQYF

V gene: TRBV7-2
clone size: .
D gene: TRBD2
J gene: TRBJ2-5
CDR3 DNA: TGTGCCAGCAGACCCCGACTAGCGGGAGGGCAAGAGACCCAGTACTTC
CDR3 protein: CASRPRLAGGQETQYF

V gene: TRBV6-8
clone size: .
D gene: .
J gene: TRBJ2-1
CDR3 DNA: TGTGCCAGCATCACGGTCCTCGCCGGAAAGAATGAGCAGTTATTC
CDR3 protein: CASITVLAGKNEQLF

V gene: TRBV7-9
clone size: many
D gene: TRBD2
J gene: TRBJ2-1
CDR3 DNA: TGTGCCAGCAGCTTAGCGCGCGGGACTAGCGGGATTAGCTCCTACAATGAGCAGTTCTTC
CDR3 protein: CASSLARGTSGISSYNEQFF

V gene: TRBV19
clone size: few
D gene: .
J gene: TRBJ1-5
CDR3 DNA: TGTGCCAGTAGCAGTGACCAGACTTTAAATCAGCCCCAGCATTTT
CDR3 protein: CASSSDQTLNQPQHF

V gene: TRBV20-1
clone size: .
D gene: .
J gene: TRBJ2-3
CDR3 DNA: TGCAGTGCTACTGGTGTGGATACAGATACGCAGTATTTT
CDR3 protein: CSATGVDTDTQYF

V gene: TRBV15
clone size: many
D gene: TRBD2
J gene: TRBJ2-2
CDR3 DNA: TGTGCCACCAGCAGAGCTGGCGGGAGTACCACCGGGGAGCTGTTTTTT
CDR3 protein: CATSRAGGSTTGELFF

V gene: TRBV12-3/TRBV12-4
clone size: many
D gene: TRBD1
J gene: TRBJ2-3
CDR3 DNA: TGTGCCAGCAGTCTCACGGGACAGGCTGCCGGCACAGATACGCAGTATTTT
CDR3 protein: CASSLTGQAAGTDTQYF

V gene: TRBV12-3/TRBV12-4
clone size: .
D gene: .
J gene: TRBJ2-7
CDR3 DNA: TGTGCCAGCAGGCGGGGCAGTATTAGCTCCTACGAGCAGTACTTC
CDR3 protein: CASRRGSISSYEQYF

V gene: TRBV10-3
clone size: .
D gene: .
J gene: TRBJ1-3
CDR3 DNA: TGTGCCATCAGTCCCCAGGGTGACACCATATATTTT
CDR3 protein: CAISPQGDTIYF

V gene: TRBV28
clone size: .
D gene: .
J gene: TRBJ2-7
CDR3 DNA: TGTGCCAGCAGTTTGGGGACTTTCTACGAGCAGTACTTC
CDR3 protein: CASSLGTFYEQYF

V gene: TRBV28
clone size: .
D gene: .
J gene: TRBJ2-5
CDR3 DNA: TGTGCCAGCAGTTTAAATATCGGGGCGGGCGGTAAGACCCAGTACTTC
CDR3 protein: CASSLNIGAGGKTQYF

V gene: TRBV11-2
clone size: .
D gene: .
J gene: TRBJ1-1
CDR3 DNA: TGTGCCAGCAGCACTCCGCAGGGGAGGACTGAAGCTTTCTTT
CDR3 protein: CASSTPQGRTEAFF

V gene: TRBV11-3
clone size: .
D gene: .
J gene: TRBJ2-7
CDR3 DNA: TGTGCCAGCAGCTTGTCCATCGTCTACGAGCAGTACTTC
CDR3 protein: CASSLSIVYEQYF

V gene: TRBV6-2/TRBV6-3
clone size: .
D gene: .
J gene: TRBJ2-3
CDR3 DNA: TGTGCCAGCGGGGGTTTCACAGATACGCAGTATTTT
CDR3 protein: CASGGFTDTQYF

V gene: TRBV20-1
clone size: .
D gene: TRBD2
J gene: TRBJ2-3
CDR3 DNA: TGCAGTGCTAGAGATAGCGGGAGCACAGATACGCAGTATTTT
CDR3 protein: CSARDSGSTDTQYF

V gene: TRBV10-3
clone size: few
D gene: TRBD2
J gene: TRBJ2-1
CDR3 DNA: TGTGCCATCAGTCGCGTCTTGACTAGCGGGAGTGGCTACAATGAGCAGTTCTTC
CDR3 protein: CAISRVLTSGSGYNEQFF

V gene: TRBV6-6
clone size: few
D gene: TRBD1
J gene: TRBJ1-3
CDR3 DNA: TGTGCCAGCAGTCCCTACAGGGGTGGAAAGGGAAACACCATATATTTT
CDR3 protein: CASSPYRGGKGNTIYF

V gene: TRBV19
clone size: .
D gene: .
J gene: TRBJ2-1
CDR3 DNA: TGTGCCAGTAGTATACCTGACGGACCCGGGTACAATGAGCAGTTCTTC
CDR3 protein: CASSIPDGPGYNEQFF

V gene: TRBV7-8
clone size: .
D gene: .
J gene: TRBJ2-5
CDR3 DNA: TGTGCCAGCAGCTTAGTTGGTTCTGGGGGAGGAGAGACCCAGTACTTC
CDR3 protein: CASSLVGSGGGETQYF

V gene: TRBV10-3
clone size: .
D gene: TRBD1
J gene: TRBJ1-1
CDR3 DNA: TGTGCCATCAGTCATCCGACAGGGGGGACGGTGAACACTGAAGCTTTCTTT
CDR3 protein: CAISHPTGGTVNTEAFF

V gene: TRBV11-2
clone size: few
D gene: .
J gene: TRBJ1-1
CDR3 DNA: TGTGCCAGCAGCTTCGGGGTCACTGAAGCTTTCTTT
CDR3 protein: CASSFGVTEAFF

V gene: TRBV7-2
clone size: few
D gene: .
J gene: TRBJ1-1
CDR3 DNA: TGTGCCAGCAGCTTAGCAGCCAGCGCGAGTTCTGAAGCTTTCTTT
CDR3 protein: CASSLAASASSEAFF

V gene: TRBV7-9
clone size: few
D gene: .
J gene: TRBJ2-5
CDR3 DNA: TGTGCCAGCAGCTTCCCTGGAGGGAGCGCCCGGGAGACCCAGTACTTC
CDR3 protein: CASSFPGGSARETQYF

V gene: TRBV7-2
clone size: few
D gene: .
J gene: TRBJ1-5
CDR3 DNA: TGTGCCAGCAGTCCTCGGGGTTTAAGCGGTGCTCAGCCCCAGCATTTT
CDR3 protein: CASSPRGLSGAQPQHF

V gene: TRBV28
clone size: .
D gene: .
J gene: TRBJ1-4
CDR3 DNA: TGTGCCAGCAGTTTTCAGGCTTCTAATGAAAAACTGTTTTTT
CDR3 protein: CASSFQASNEKLFF

V gene: TRBV28
clone size: .
D gene: .
J gene: TRBJ2-5
CDR3 DNA: TGTGCCAGCAGTCCCCCTGGCCCTGAACAGACCCAGTACTTC
CDR3 protein: CASSPPGPEQTQYF

V gene: TRBV19
clone size: few
D gene: TRBD1
J gene: TRBJ2-7
CDR3 DNA: TGTGCCACCGGACAGGGGCTCTCCTACGAGCAGTACTTC
CDR3 protein: CATGQGLSYEQYF

V gene: TRBV27
clone size: many
D gene: TRBD1
J gene: TRBJ1-6
CDR3 DNA: TGTGCCAGCAGTTTATCAAAGGGGACAGGGAGCTCCTATAATTCACCCCTCCACTTT
CDR3 protein: CASSLSKGTGSSYNSPLHF

V gene: TRBV6-5
clone size: .
D gene: TRBD1
J gene: TRBJ2-3
CDR3 DNA: TGTGCCAGCAGTTCCATGGGGCAGGGGGCAGCAGATACGCAGTATTTT
CDR3 protein: CASSSMGQGAADTQYF

V gene: TRBV7-9
clone size: many
D gene: TRBD2
J gene: TRBJ2-1
CDR3 DNA: TGTGCCAGCAGCCCCGGACTAGCGGGAGCGGGCTATGAGCAGTTCTTC
CDR3 protein: CASSPGLAGAGYEQFF

V gene: TRBV6-1
clone size: few
D gene: TRBD2
J gene: TRBJ2-7
CDR3 DNA: TGTGCCAGCAGCGATTTGGGACTAGCGGGAGTGTGGCAGTACTTC
CDR3 protein: CASSDLGLAGVWQYF

V gene: TRBV29-1
clone size: .
D gene: .
J gene: TRBJ2-7
CDR3 DNA: TGCAGCGTTCTTGCGGGATACTACGAGCAGTACTTC
CDR3 protein: CSVLAGYYEQYF

V gene: TRBV20-1
clone size: .
D gene: TRBD2
J gene: TRBJ2-1
CDR3 DNA: TGCAGTGCTACGGGACTAGCGGGAGTGTATGAGCAGTTCTTC
CDR3 protein: CSATGLAGVYEQFF

V gene: TRBV6-2/TRBV6-3
clone size: few
D gene: .
J gene: TRBJ2-1
CDR3 DNA: TGTGCCAGCAGTTACCCGGCAGATGAGCAGTTCTTC
CDR3 protein: CASSYPADEQFF